This T cell receptor beta chain was found in a study of blood T cell repertoires in COVID-19. Study context: Researchers got acute and convalescent COVID-19 samples from the United States, Italy and Spain. Sources were T cells, B-cell-depleted T cells, or PBMCs; the material itself was cDNA or gDNA.

The CDR3 contains 16 residues. Germline V gives CDR1 MDHEN, CDR2 SYDVKM. Losses at the gene ends were 4 bases for V and 3 bases for J; bases not matched to a gene: 9. Original processing methods: Estimation of nucleated cell counts was performed using reference gene primer amplification. Sequenced by immunoSEQ multiplex PCR; TCRdb stores in-frame clones only, minus some. D and trimming were read from the DNA, whereas the V and J calls and clone size are those reported in that table. Among around 97,000 clones listed, about 90% were seen once. The sample comprised peripheral blood. The TCR comes from a human donor in a cohort sampled during active COVID-19. V is TRBV28 and J is TRBJ2-7; TRBD1 matches 10 bases. This CDR3 reads CASSSWDRDRGYEQYF. In nucleotides, the CDR3 is TGTGCCAGCAGTTCATGGGACCGGGACAGGGGCTACGAGCAGTACTTC.